This T cell receptor beta chain was sequenced during a study of T cells in Graves' hyperthyroidism and ophthalmopathy. Each person with ophthalmopathy scored at least 3 on the Clinical Activity Score, reached NOSPECS grade 4 or higher, and had been ill under 3 months. Diagnosis rested on symptoms, serum thyroxine and TRAb, thyroid ultrasound, and orbital computed tomography. This clonotype showed up many times. Its matching antigen is unknown. Overall study results and limits: Blood shared most expanded thyroid clonotypes above 0.001. Median prediction lead before ophthalmopathy onset was about 6.7 months with the model.

Researchers took RNA transcripts and amplified the TCR beta CDR3 regions from them. In the first-round RT-PCR of the TCR CDR3, the HTBI primer set was used. A single record per CDR3 protein comes from TCRdb applying MiXCR to the multiplex PCR reads. This sample carries about 610,000 distinct CDR3 sequences, roughly 15% of them seen once, and the ten largest clones take about 3.9%. The germline CDR1 and CDR2 sequences are SEHNR and FQNEAQ (reference sequence). The CDR3 sequence is 13 residues long. Between the trimmed V and J ends, which lost 5 bases and 4 bases, there was a span of 11 bases. The chain is built from TRBV7-9 and TRBJ1-2, with D possibly being TRBD1 (5 bases). Sequencing used blood. The TCR was taken from a middle-aged woman with Graves' ophthalmopathy. The CDR3 DNA sequence: TGTGCCAGCAGCAAGACAGTTTCCTATGGCTACACCTTC. Its protein is CASSKTVSYGYTF.